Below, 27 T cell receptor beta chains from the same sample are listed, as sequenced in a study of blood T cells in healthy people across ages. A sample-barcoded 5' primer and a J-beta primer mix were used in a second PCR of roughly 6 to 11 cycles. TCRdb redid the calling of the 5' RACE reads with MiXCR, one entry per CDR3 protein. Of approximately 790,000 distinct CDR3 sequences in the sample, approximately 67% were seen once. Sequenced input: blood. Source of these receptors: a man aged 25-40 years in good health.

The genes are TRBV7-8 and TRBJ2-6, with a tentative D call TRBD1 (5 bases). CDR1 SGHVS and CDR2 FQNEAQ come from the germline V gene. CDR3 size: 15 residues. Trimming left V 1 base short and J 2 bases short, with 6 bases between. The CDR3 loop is CASSLGQTGANVLTF. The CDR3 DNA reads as TGTGCCAGCAGCTTAGGACAGACTGGGGCCAACGTCCTGACTTTC.

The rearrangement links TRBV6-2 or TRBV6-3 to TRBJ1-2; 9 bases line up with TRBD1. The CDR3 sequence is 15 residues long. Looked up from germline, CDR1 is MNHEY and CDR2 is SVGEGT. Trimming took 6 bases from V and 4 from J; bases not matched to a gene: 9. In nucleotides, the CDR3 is TGTGCCAGCAGGCCGGGACAGGGCCAGACCTATGGCTACACCTTC. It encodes CASRPGQGQTYGYTF.

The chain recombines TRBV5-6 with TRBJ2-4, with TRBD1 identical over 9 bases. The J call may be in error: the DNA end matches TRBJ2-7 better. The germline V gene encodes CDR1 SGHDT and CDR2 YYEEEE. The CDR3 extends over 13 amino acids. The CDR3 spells CASRRTGVYEQYF. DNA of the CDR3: TGTGCCAGCAGGCGGACAGGGGTCTACGAGCAGTACTTC.

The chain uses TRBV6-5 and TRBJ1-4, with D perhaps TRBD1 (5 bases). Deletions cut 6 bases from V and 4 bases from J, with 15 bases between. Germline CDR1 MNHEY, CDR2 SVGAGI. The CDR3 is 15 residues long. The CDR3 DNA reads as TGTGCCAGCAGACCCGCGGGGGGAGGTAATGAAAAACTGTTTTTT. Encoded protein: CASRPAGGGNEKLFF.

CDR3 residues: CASSSGQLGYGYTF. The CDR3 coding sequence is TGTGCCAGCAGCTCGGGACAGCTGGGCTATGGCTACACCTTC. V and J are TRBV9 and TRBJ1-2, with 7 bases that match TRBD1. Unmatched junction bases numbered 7, after V lost 4 bases and J lost 4 bases. The CDR3 has 14 amino acids. CDR1 and CDR2 from the germline V gene are SGDLS and YYNGEE.

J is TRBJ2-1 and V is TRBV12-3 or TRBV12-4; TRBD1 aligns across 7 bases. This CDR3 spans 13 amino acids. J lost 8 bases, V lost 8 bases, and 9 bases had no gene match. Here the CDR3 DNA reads TGTGCCAGCTGGCCGACAGGGACCGATGAGCAGTTCTTC. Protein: CASWPTGTDEQFF.

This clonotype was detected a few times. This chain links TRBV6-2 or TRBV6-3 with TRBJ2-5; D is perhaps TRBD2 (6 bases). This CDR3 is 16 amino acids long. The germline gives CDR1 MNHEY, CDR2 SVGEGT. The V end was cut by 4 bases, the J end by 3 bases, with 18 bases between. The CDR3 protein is CASSWRAGSAEETQYF. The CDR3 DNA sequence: TGTGCCAGCAGTTGGAGGGCGGGGTCGGCGGAAGAGACCCAGTACTTC.

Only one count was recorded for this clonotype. CDR3 loop: CASSQLVDMSDTQYF. DNA for the CDR3: TGTGCCAGCAGCCAACTGGTCGATATGTCAGATACGCAGTATTTT. The chain links TRBV14 to TRBJ2-3; no definite D call. Germline V gene lookup returns CDR1 SGHDN and CDR2 FVKESK. The CDR3 sequence is 15 residues long. Trimming pared 2 bases from V and 4 bases from J, leaving 13 bases between.

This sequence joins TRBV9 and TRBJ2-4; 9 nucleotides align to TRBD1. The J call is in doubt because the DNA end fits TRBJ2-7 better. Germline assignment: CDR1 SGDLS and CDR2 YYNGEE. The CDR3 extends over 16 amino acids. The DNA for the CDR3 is TGTGCCAGCAGCGTAGCCGGGACAGGGTTCTCCTACGAGCAGTACTTC. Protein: CASSVAGTGFSYEQYF.

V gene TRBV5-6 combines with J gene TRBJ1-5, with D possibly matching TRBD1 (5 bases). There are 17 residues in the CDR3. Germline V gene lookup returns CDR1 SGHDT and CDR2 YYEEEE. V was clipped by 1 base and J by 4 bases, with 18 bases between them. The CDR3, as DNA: TGTGCCAGCAGCTTGAACCATGGTGAGGGACCGAATCAGCCCCAGCATTTT. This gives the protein CASSLNHGEGPNQPQHF.

In nucleotides, the CDR3 is TGTGCCAGCAGCTTAGATGCAGGACACCTTAATTCACCCCTCCACTTT. As protein: CASSLDAGHLNSPLHF. The chain has TRBV7-9 and TRBJ1-6; TRBD1 might be the D (5 bases). The V end lost 1 base, the J end lost 6 bases, and 13 bases lay between the germline ends. The CDR3 contains 16 residues. Germline V gene lookup returns CDR1 SEHNR and CDR2 FQNEAQ (reference sequence).

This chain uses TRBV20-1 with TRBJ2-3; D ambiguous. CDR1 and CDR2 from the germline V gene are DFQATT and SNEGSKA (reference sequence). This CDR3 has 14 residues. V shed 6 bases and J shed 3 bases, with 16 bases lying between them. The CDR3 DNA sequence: TGCAGTGCGGTGGCCGTACAGCGAACAGATACGCAGTATTTT. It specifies CSAVAVQRTDTQYF.

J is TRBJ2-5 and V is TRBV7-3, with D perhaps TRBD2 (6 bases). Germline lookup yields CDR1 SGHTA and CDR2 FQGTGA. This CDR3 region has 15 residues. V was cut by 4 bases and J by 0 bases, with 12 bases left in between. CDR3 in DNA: TGTGCCAGCAGCTCACGGACTACGTACCAAGAGACCCAGTACTTC. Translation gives CASSSRTTYQETQYF.

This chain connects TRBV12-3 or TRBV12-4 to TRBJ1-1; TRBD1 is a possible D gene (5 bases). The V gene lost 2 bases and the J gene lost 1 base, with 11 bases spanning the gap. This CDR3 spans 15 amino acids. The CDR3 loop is CASSLREGPNTEAFF. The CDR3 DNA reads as TGTGCCAGCAGTTTAAGGGAGGGGCCGAACACTGAAGCTTTCTTT.

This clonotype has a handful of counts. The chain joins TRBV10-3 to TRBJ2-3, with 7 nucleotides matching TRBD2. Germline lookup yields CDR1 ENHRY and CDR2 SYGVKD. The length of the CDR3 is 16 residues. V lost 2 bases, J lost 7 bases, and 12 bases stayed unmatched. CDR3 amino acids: CAISEGGVAASNTQYF. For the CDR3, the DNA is TGTGCCATCAGTGAGGGGGGGGTAGCGGCTTCAAATACGCAGTATTTT.

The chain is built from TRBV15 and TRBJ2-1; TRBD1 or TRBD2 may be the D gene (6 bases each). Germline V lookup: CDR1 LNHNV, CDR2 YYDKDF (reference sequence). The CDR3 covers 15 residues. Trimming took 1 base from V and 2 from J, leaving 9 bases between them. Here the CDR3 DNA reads TGTGCCACCAGCAGAGTCGGGGGCGCCTACAATGAGCAGTTCTTC. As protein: CATSRVGGAYNEQFF.

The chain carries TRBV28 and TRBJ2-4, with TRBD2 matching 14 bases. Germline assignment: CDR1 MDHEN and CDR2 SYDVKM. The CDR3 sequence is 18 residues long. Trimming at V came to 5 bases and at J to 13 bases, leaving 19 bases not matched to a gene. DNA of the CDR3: TGTGCCAGCAGTGTACCGCCGGGGACTAGCGGGGGTTTAGGTGAGCAGTACTTC. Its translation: CASSVPPGTSGGLGEQYF.

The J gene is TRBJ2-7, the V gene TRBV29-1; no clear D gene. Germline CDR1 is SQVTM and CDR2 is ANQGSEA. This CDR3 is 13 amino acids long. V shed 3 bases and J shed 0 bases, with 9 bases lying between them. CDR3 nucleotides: TGCAGCGTTGATTATTTGGGCTCCTACGAGCAGTACTTC. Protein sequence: CSVDYLGSYEQYF.

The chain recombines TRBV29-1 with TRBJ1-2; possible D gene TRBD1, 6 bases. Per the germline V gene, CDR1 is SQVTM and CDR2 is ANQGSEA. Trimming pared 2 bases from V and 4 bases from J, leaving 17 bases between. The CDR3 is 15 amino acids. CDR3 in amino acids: CSVERVGTRVYGYTF. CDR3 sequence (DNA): TGCAGCGTTGAACGAGTCGGGACACGAGTCTATGGCTACACCTTC.

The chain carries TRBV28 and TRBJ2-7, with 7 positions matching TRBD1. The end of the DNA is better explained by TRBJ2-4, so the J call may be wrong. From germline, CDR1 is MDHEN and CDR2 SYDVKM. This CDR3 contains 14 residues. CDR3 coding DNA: TGTGCCAGCAGTCGAAACAGGGGCCTGGACATTCAGTACTTC. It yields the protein CASSRNRGLDIQYF.

CDR3: CASSLYRDDSPLHF. In DNA form, the CDR3 reads TGTGCCAGCAGCTTATACAGGGATGATTCACCCCTCCACTTT. The rearrangement joins TRBV7-2 to TRBJ1-6; D possibly corresponds to TRBD1 (6 bases). The CDR3 sequence is 14 residues long. V shed 2 bases and J shed 8 bases, with 10 bases lying between them. The germline CDR1 and CDR2 sequences are SGHTA and FQGNSA.

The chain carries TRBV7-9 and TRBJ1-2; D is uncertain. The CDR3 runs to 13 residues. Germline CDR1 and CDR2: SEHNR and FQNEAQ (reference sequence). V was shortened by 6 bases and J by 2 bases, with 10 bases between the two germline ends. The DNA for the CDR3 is TGTGCCAGCAGGCCCTCGGGGAACTATGGCTACACCTTC. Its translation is CASRPSGNYGYTF.

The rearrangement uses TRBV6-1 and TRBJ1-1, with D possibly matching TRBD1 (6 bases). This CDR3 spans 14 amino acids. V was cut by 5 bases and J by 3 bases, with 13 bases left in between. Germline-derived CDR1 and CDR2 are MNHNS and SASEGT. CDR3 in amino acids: CASSPGGGYTEAFF. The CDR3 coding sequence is TGTGCCAGCAGTCCCGGGGGCGGCTACACTGAAGCTTTCTTT.

This CDR3 reads CASSYGTRTGDEQYF. CDR3 sequence (DNA): TGTGCCAGCAGTTACGGGACTCGGACAGGGGACGAGCAGTACTTC. The gene calls are TRBV6-5 and TRBJ2-4; 9 bases match TRBD1. The J call may be faulty, since TRBJ2-7 better matches the DNA end. The length of the CDR3 is 15 residues. Per the germline V gene, CDR1 is MNHEY and CDR2 is SVGAGI.

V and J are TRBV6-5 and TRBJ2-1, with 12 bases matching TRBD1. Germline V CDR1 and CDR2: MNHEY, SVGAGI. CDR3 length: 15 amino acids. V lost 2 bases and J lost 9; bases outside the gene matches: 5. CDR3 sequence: CASSYRDRGLGEQFF. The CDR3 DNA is TGTGCCAGCAGTTACCGGGACAGGGGGCTGGGTGAGCAGTTCTTC.

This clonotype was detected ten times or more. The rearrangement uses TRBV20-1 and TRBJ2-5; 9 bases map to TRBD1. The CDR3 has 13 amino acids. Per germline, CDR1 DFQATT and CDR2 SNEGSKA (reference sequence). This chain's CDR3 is CSAPGQGQETQYF. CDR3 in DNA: TGCAGCGCTCCGGGACAGGGCCAAGAGACCCAGTACTTC.

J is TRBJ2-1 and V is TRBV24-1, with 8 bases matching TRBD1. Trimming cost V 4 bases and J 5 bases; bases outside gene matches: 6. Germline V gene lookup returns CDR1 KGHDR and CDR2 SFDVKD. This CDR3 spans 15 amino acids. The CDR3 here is CATSEGGQGNNEQFF. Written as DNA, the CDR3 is TGTGCCACCAGTGAGGGAGGACAGGGAAACAATGAGCAGTTCTTC.